Each of the 18 T cell receptor beta chains below was sequenced from the same sample in a study of T cells after yellow fever vaccination. A single record per CDR3 protein comes from TCRdb applying MiXCR to the 5' RACE reads. This table holds roughly 180,000 distinct CDR3 sequences, roughly 6.2% found once. The specimen was CD4+ T cells sorted from PBMCs, collected on the day of the first yellow fever vaccination. The receptors stem from a man between 18 and 29 years old who received the YFV17D yellow fever vaccine.

This clonotype appeared many times. The chain is built from TRBV5-1 and TRBJ1-1; D is uncertain. Per the germline V gene, CDR1 is SGHRS and CDR2 is YFSETQ. V was shortened by 5 bases and J by 0 bases, with 11 bases between the two germline ends. This CDR3 contains 14 residues. The CDR3 bases are TGCGCCAGCAGTTACAATATCATGAACACTGAAGCTTTCTTT. Translated: CASSYNIMNTEAFF.

J is TRBJ1-6 and V is TRBV6-5, with 7 bases aligning to TRBD1. V shed 2 bases, J shed 7 bases, and the junction held 5 bases outside the gene matches. Germline V gene data show CDR1 as MNHEY and CDR2 as SVGAGI. The CDR3 is made up of 15 amino acids. This CDR3 is CASSYETGRNSPLHF. CDR3 DNA sequence: TGTGCCAGCAGTTACGAGACAGGGAGAAATTCACCCCTCCACTTT.

This rearrangement joins TRBV7-2 to TRBJ1-2, with 8 bases lining up with TRBD1. J was trimmed by 6 bases and V by 1 base; bases with no gene match: 7. Germline V gene data show CDR1 as SGHTA and CDR2 as FQGNSA. The CDR3 sequence is 15 residues long. CDR3 nucleotide sequence: TGTGCCAGCAGCTTAGAAGCAGGGACAGGAAATGGCTACACCTTC. Translation: CASSLEAGTGNGYTF.

This clonotype appeared a few times. The genes are TRBV20-1 and TRBJ1-5; 8 positions agree with TRBD1. J gave up 5 bases and V 5 bases, and 8 bases lay outside the gene matches. The CDR3 is 14 amino acids. CDR1 is DFQATT and CDR2 is SNEGSKA in the germline V gene (reference sequence). The CDR3 bases are TGCAGTGCTGCGGGACAGGCCGAAGATCAGCCCCAGCATTTT. Encoded protein: CSAAGQAEDQPQHF.

This clonotype was detected ten times or more. The rearrangement joins TRBV11-2 to TRBJ2-7; possibly TRBD1 for D (6 bases). Trimming cost V 4 bases and J 6 bases, with 10 bases left between them. This CDR3 is built from 12 residues. CDR1 SGHAT and CDR2 FQNNGV come from the germline V gene. The CDR3: CASSSQGIEQYV. CDR3 nucleotide sequence: TGTGCCAGCAGCTCCCAGGGGATCGAGCAGTACGTC.

In this sample, this clonotype turned up a few times. In DNA, the CDR3 is TGTGCCAGCAGTTACTCGAAGGGGGGCAGGGGGGATTCACCCCTCCACTTT. The encoded protein is CASSYSKGGRGDSPLHF. This chain links TRBV6-5 with TRBJ1-6, with 7 bases fitting TRBD1. Germline V gene sequence: CDR1 MNHEY, CDR2 SVGAGI. J lost 8 bases, V lost 0 bases, and 10 bases had no gene match. The CDR3 sequence is 17 residues long.

This clonotype was picked up a small number of times. The CDR3 loop is CASSKTSVTDTQYF. The CDR3 coding sequence is TGCGCCAGCAGCAAGACTAGCGTCACAGATACGCAGTATTTT. The genes are TRBV4-3 and TRBJ2-3; TRBD2 matches 8 bases. CDR3 length equals 14 residues. Germline assignment: CDR1 LGHNA and CDR2 YSLEER. Germline trimming cut 5 bases from V and 2 bases from J; bases unmatched to any gene: 3.

This clonotype was recorded many times. The CDR3 DNA reads TGCAGTGCTAGAGGGGGGCTGGTCAATGAGCAGTTCTTC. This translates into CSARGGLVNEQFF. The chain combines TRBV20-1 with TRBJ2-1; D is possibly TRBD1 (6 bases). Trimming took off 1 base at V and 6 bases at J, with 10 bases between the two ends. The CDR3 extends over 13 amino acids. The germline CDR1 and CDR2 sequences are DFQATT and SNEGSKA (reference sequence).

There are a few counts of this clonotype. The chain joins TRBV20-1 to TRBJ2-4; TRBD2 agrees at 7 bases. Looked up from germline, CDR1 is DFQATT and CDR2 is SNEGSKA (reference sequence). V shed 3 bases and J 1 base; nucleotides not matched to a gene: 9. This CDR3 is built from 16 residues. The CDR3 protein is CSASLGGIMAKNIQYF. CDR3 sequence (DNA): TGCAGTGCTAGTCTGGGAGGGATTATGGCCAAAAACATTCAGTACTTC.

The table lists this clonotype with many counts. V gene TRBV5-1 combines with J gene TRBJ2-1; D gene unclear. V gave up 4 bases and J gave up 3 bases, with 14 bases separating them. CDR1 is SGHRS and CDR2 is YFSETQ in the germline V gene. The CDR3 contains 15 residues. CDR3 sequence (DNA): TGCGCCAGCAGCGCCCCTGTGGGGATCTACAATGAGCAGTTCTTC. Its translation: CASSAPVGIYNEQFF.

The sample holds many counts of this clonotype. The V call is TRBV21-1, the J call TRBJ1-6. TRBV21-1 is given as a pseudogene. CDR3 size: 15 residues. CDR3 region: CASSKGLLPYSPLHF. The CDR3 nucleotides are TGTGCCAGCAGCAAAGGGCTTCTCCCGTATTCACCCCTCCACTTT.

This clonotype was picked up many times. The chain is built from TRBV29-1 and TRBJ2-5; the match to TRBD2 covers 12 bases. V was clipped by 6 bases and J by 0 bases; unmatched bases: 5. There are 15 residues in the CDR3. Germline V CDR1 and CDR2: SQVTM, ANQGSEA. The CDR3 loop is CSVVRLAGDQETQYF. The CDR3 DNA follows: TGCAGCGTCGTCCGACTAGCGGGGGACCAAGAGACCCAGTACTTC. Together with reference TRBV29-1 and TRBJ2-5, the CDR3 gives the full variable domain: SAVISQKPSRDICQRGTSLTIQCQVDSQVTMMFWYRQQPGQSLTLIATANQGSEATYESGFVIDKFPISRPNLTFSTLTVSNMSPEDSSIYLCSVVRLAGDQETQYFGPGTRLLVL.

This clonotype showed up just a few times. The V and J genes are TRBV20-1 and TRBJ1-4; possible D gene TRBD1, 5 bases. Germline CDR1 reads DFQATT; CDR2 reads SNEGSKA (reference sequence). Trimming stripped 6 bases from V and 7 bases from J, with 18 bases between. CDR3 size: 14 residues. Here the CDR3 DNA reads TGCAGTGCCCAGATGGGGGGGGGGTCTGAAAAACTGTTTTTT. This codes for CSAQMGGGSEKLFF.

The rearrangement uses TRBV6-5 and TRBJ1-4; the D is unclear. Germline CDR1 and CDR2: MNHEY and SVGAGI. Between the trimmed V and J ends, which lost 11 bases and 6 bases, there was a span of 13 bases. The CDR3 totals 12 residues. CDR3 sequence (DNA): TGTGCCGCGGGAGGCGCAGATGAAAAACTGTTTTTT. Its translation: CAAGGADEKLFF.

The J gene is TRBJ2-2, the V gene TRBV4-2; D is perhaps TRBD1 (5 bases). V gave up 5 bases and J gave up 7 bases, with 11 bases separating them. CDR3 length equals 13 residues. The germline gives CDR1 LGHNA, CDR2 YNFKEQ. The CDR3: CASSLGLIGELFF. In DNA, the CDR3 is TGTGCCAGCAGCTTGGGGCTCATCGGGGAGCTGTTTTTT.

The CDR3 coding sequence is TGTGCCAGCAGCCCCCGACAGGGCGCAGAGACCCAGTACTTC. Residues: CASSPRQGAETQYF. The V call is TRBV11-2, the J call TRBJ2-5, with 7 bases aligning to TRBD1. The CDR3 contains 14 residues. Germline V gene data show CDR1 as SGHAT and CDR2 as FQNNGV. J lost 4 bases, V lost 5 bases, and 7 bases had no gene match.

This clonotype was found many times. The rearrangement links TRBV11-1 to TRBJ2-5, with D possibly being TRBD1 (6 bases). Looked up from germline, CDR1 is SGHAT and CDR2 is FQDESV (reference sequence). The CDR3 consists of 14 residues. V shed 1 base and J shed 5 bases, with 11 bases lying between them. The CDR3 here is CASSLEQGFETQYF. As DNA, the CDR3 is TGTGCCAGCAGCTTAGAACAGGGATTCGAGACCCAGTACTTC.

This clonotype was seen a few times. The chain links TRBV12-3 or TRBV12-4 to TRBJ1-2, with D unclear. Trimming stripped 7 bases from V and 6 bases from J, with 12 bases between. The CDR3 runs 12 residues. CDR3: CASTQTRDGYTF. CDR3 nucleotide sequence: TGTGCCAGCACCCAAACAAGGGATGGCTACACCTTC.